The 2 T cell receptor beta chains below were found in one sample sequenced in a study of tumor-infiltrating lymphocytes in primary liver carcinoma. The investigators made TCR beta cDNA from around 530 ng total RNA, using a constant-region primer. What produced the TCR beta libraries was three nested multiplex PCR rounds using slightly modified ARM-PCR. TRBV1-TRBV30 forward primers and a C-beta reverse primer were used in the first two PCR rounds, which each ran for about 10 cycles. One entry per CDR3 protein results from TCRdb running MiXCR on the multiplex PCR reads. The data hold hundreds of thousands of distinct CDR3 sequences, with approximately 54% observed a single time. Germline DNA was also extracted, and blood RNA was taken from unsorted whole blood. The specimen was peripheral blood. Every receptor here comes from a woman under 40 with primary liver carcinoma and hepatitis B virus infection.

In DNA form, the CDR3 reads TGTGCCAGCAGTCCTTTCCCGGCCAGCTCTATGATGGAGACCCAGTACTTC. Translation gives CASSPFPASSMMETQYF. The genes are TRBV6-1 and TRBJ2-5; D remains unclear. Germline-derived CDR1 and CDR2 are MNHNS and SASEGT. The CDR3 runs to 17 residues. With 5 bases removed from V and 5 bases from J, the gap between germline ends came to 24 bases.

Here the CDR3 DNA reads TGTGCCAGCAGCCCCGACGCCCTAGCGGGAGGGCCTGGCACCGGGGAGCTGTTTTTT. Protein sequence: CASSPDALAGGPGTGELFF. The chain uses TRBV11-3 and TRBJ2-2; 12 bases line up with TRBD2. Germline CDR1 and CDR2: SGHNT and YENEEA. V was pared by 5 bases and J by 4 bases, with 14 bases of the junction left unmatched. The CDR3 contains 19 residues.